The 19 T cell receptor beta chains below all came from one sample that was sequenced in a study of blood T cell repertoires in COVID-19. Clones were sequenced by immunoSEQ multiplex PCR, and TCRdb holds only the in-frame ones, with some missing. Among around 150,000 clones listed, roughly 80% were seen once. The sequenced sample was peripheral blood. These receptors were taken from a man in his 70s with acute or convalescent COVID-19.

V is TRBV2 and J is TRBJ1-6; D perhaps matches TRBD1 (5 bases). Germline CDR1 reads SNHLY; CDR2 reads FYNNEI. Trimming stripped 2 bases from V and 10 bases from J, with 6 bases between. The CDR3 loop spans 12 amino acids. The CDR3 DNA reads TGTGCCAGCAGTGAAAGGGGATCACCCCTCCACTTT. It codes for CASSERGSPLHF. Variable domain in full (rest from reference TRBV2 and TRBJ1-6): EPEVTQTPSHQVTQMGQEVILRCVPISNHLYFYWYRQILGQKVEFLVSFYNNEISEKSEIFDDQFSVERPDGSNFTLKIRSTKLEDSAMYFCASSERGSPLHFGNGTRLTVT.

This clone was counted a few times. In nucleotides, the CDR3 is TGTGCCAGCAGCGCCGCAGGCTCCAGCTCCTACAATGAGCAGTTCTTC. This codes for CASSAAGSSSYNEQFF. The chain combines TRBV9 with TRBJ2-1, with D unresolved. The ends were cut back, 3 bases at V and 0 bases at J, with 13 bases in the middle. Germline V gene sequence: CDR1 SGDLS, CDR2 YYNGEE. CDR3 length: 16 residues.

This clone has at least ten counts. The chain couples TRBV4-1 to TRBJ2-5; 10 nucleotides agree with TRBD1. CDR3 length equals 14 residues. Germline-derived CDR1 and CDR2 are MGHRA and YSYEKL. J was trimmed by 9 bases and V by 3 bases; bases with no gene match: 7. In nucleotides, the CDR3 is TGCGCCAGCAGCCAGGGGGACAGGGGAAGGGCCCAGTACTTC. It yields the protein CASSQGDRGRAQYF.

J is TRBJ2-5 and V is TRBV14; 10 nucleotides match TRBD2. This CDR3 has 17 residues. Germline CDR1 is SGHDN and CDR2 is FVKESK. With V trimmed by 3 bases and J by 1 base, 8 bases remained unmatched. The CDR3 sequence is CASSHWKAGGVQETQYF. CDR3 DNA sequence: TGTGCCAGCAGCCACTGGAAAGCGGGAGGGGTCCAAGAGACCCAGTACTTC.

The CDR3 region is CASSLTAGSYNEQFF. The DNA of the CDR3 is TGTGCCAGCAGTTTAACCGCCGGTTCCTACAATGAGCAGTTCTTC. The V gene is TRBV27, the J gene TRBJ2-1; D gene uncertain. Trimming pared 2 bases from V and 1 base from J, leaving 9 bases between. Germline loops: CDR1 MNHEY, CDR2 SMNVEV (reference sequence). This CDR3 is 15 amino acids long.

The CDR3 DNA follows: TGTGCCAGTCAGGAGGGGCCCGGAAACACCATATATTTT. This translates into CASQEGPGNTIYF. This chain links TRBV9 with TRBJ1-3; tentative D call: TRBD1 (5 bases). Between the trimmed V and J ends, which lost 8 bases and 4 bases, there was a span of 13 bases. The CDR3 is 13 residues long. Germline V lookup: CDR1 SGDLS, CDR2 YYNGEE.

The V and J genes are TRBV2 and TRBJ1-1; 7 bases agree with TRBD1. The CDR3 extends over 11 amino acids. Germline-derived CDR1 and CDR2 are SNHLY and FYNNEI. After removal of 10 bases from V and 7 bases from J, the junction contained 6 bases not matched to a gene. CDR3 in DNA: TGTGCCATCTCAGGGGGTGTTGAAGCTTTCTTT. Its protein product is CAISGGVEAFF.

V usage is TRBV5-4 and J usage is TRBJ2-3; the D gene is possibly TRBD2 (6 bases). The V end lost 4 bases, the J end lost 1 base, and 13 bases lay between the germline ends. Germline values: CDR1 SGHNT, CDR2 YYREEE (reference sequence). This CDR3 has 15 amino acids. The CDR3 coding sequence is TGTGCCAGCAGCCCGGATCAGCGGGGCACAGATACGCAGTATTTT. Residues: CASSPDQRGTDTQYF.

This chain connects TRBV5-6 to TRBJ2-3; D is uncertain. V lost 4 bases, J lost 6 bases, and 12 bases lay in between. Germline V gene sequence: CDR1 SGHDT, CDR2 YYEEEE. The CDR3 loop spans 13 amino acids. CDR3 bases: TGTGCCAGCAGCCCAGGTTTCGCGGATACGCAGTATTTT. Translated, it gives CASSPGFADTQYF.

This chain connects TRBV9 to TRBJ2-5; tentative D call: TRBD2 (6 bases). The CDR3 runs 16 residues. Germline V gene data show CDR1 as SGDLS and CDR2 as YYNGEE. V was shortened by 0 bases and J by 2 bases, with 14 bases between the two germline ends. The CDR3 loop reads CASSVVPSVLQETQYF. The DNA of the CDR3 is TGTGCCAGCAGCGTAGTCCCTAGCGTGCTGCAAGAGACCCAGTACTTC. Full variable domain (missing parts from reference TRBV9 and TRBJ2-5): DSGVTQTPKHLITATGQRVTLRCSPRSGDLSVYWYQQSLDQGLQFLIQYYNGEERAKGNILERFSAQQFPDLHSELNLSSLELGDSALYFCASSVVPSVLQETQYFGPGTRLLVL.

DNA of the CDR3: TGTGCCAGCAGCTCCGCGACGGACATCGACTACGAGCAGTACTTC. Its protein is CASSSATDIDYEQYF. The rearrangement uses TRBV28 and TRBJ2-7, with D maybe TRBD1 (5 bases). Trimming took 6 bases from V and 3 from J, leaving 18 bases between them. This CDR3 has 15 residues. Germline loops: CDR1 MDHEN, CDR2 SYDVKM. The variable domain in full, with the rest retrieved from reference TRBV28 and TRBJ2-7, is DVKVTQSSRYLVKRTGEKVFLECVQDMDHENMFWYRQDPGLGLRLIYFSYDVKMKEKGDIPEGYSVSREKKERFSLILESASTNQTSMYLCASSSATDIDYEQYFGPGTRLTVT.

The chain recombines TRBV11-2 with TRBJ2-3, with 9 bases aligning to TRBD2. The CDR3 is made up of 17 amino acids. The V segment lost 0 bases and the J segment 4 bases; nucleotides outside the gene matches: 8. Germline loops: CDR1 SGHAT, CDR2 FQNNGV. In DNA, the CDR3 is TGTGCCAGCAGCTTAGATGTGTCTAGCGGGGTGGCAGATACGCAGTATTTT. Translation: CASSLDVSSGVADTQYF.

The sample holds one count of this clone. This rearrangement joins TRBV28 to TRBJ1-6; weak D call: TRBD1 (5 bases). Germline V gene data show CDR1 as MDHEN and CDR2 as SYDVKM. The ends were cut back, 1 base at V and 7 bases at J, with 11 bases in the middle. The CDR3 contains 15 residues. CDR3 coding DNA: TGTGCCAGCAGTTTATCTGGGGGGGAGAATTCACCCCTCCACTTT. Translation gives CASSLSGGENSPLHF.

As for this clone: Being one base from a much bigger clone, this may be a read error. This chain joins TRBV9 and TRBJ2-2, with TRBD1 as a possible D gene (6 bases). Germline CDR1 reads SGDLS; CDR2 reads YYNGEE. The V and J ends lost 5 bases and 1 base respectively, with 9 bases between them. The CDR3 length is 14 residues. This chain's CDR3 is CASRWTENTGELFF. The CDR3 DNA reads as TGTGCCAGCAGATGGACAGAGAACACCGGGGAGCTGTTTTTT.

The CDR3 spells CASSVTGTSGKIYEQYF. The CDR3 nucleotides are TGTGCCAGCAGTGTAACCGGGACTAGCGGGAAGATATACGAGCAGTACTTC. The chain uses TRBV6-1 and TRBJ2-7, with 13 bases that match TRBD2. Germline V gene data show CDR1 as MNHNS and CDR2 as SASEGT. V shed 4 bases, J shed 4 bases, and the junction held 10 bases outside the gene matches. The CDR3 spans 17 residues.

There are a few counts of this clone. The rearrangement uses TRBV19 and TRBJ1-2; a weak D match, TRBD1 (5 bases). The ends were cut back, 6 bases at V and 0 bases at J, with 11 bases in the middle. The CDR3 has 14 residues. From germline, CDR1 is LNHDA and CDR2 SQIVND (reference sequence). CDR3 in DNA: TGTGCCAGTAGCAAGACGACAGCTAACTATGGCTACACCTTC. It encodes CASSKTTANYGYTF.

The V call is TRBV19, the J call TRBJ2-2; 12 nucleotides agree with TRBD2. Losses at the gene ends were 10 bases for V and 3 bases for J; bases not matched to a gene: 6. CDR1 and CDR2 (germline): LNHDA, SQIVND (reference sequence). The CDR3 has 15 residues. CDR3 sequence (DNA): TGTGCCACCGAGACTAGCGGGGGTTACACCGGGGAGCTGTTTTTT. Encoded protein: CATETSGGYTGELFF.

The rearrangement links TRBV4-1 to TRBJ1-1, with D uncertain. V dropped 1 base and J dropped 6 bases, with 9 bases sitting between them. Germline V lookup: CDR1 MGHRA, CDR2 YSYEKL. There are 13 residues in the CDR3. DNA of the CDR3: TGCGCCAGCAGCCAAGTAGAACGCTCTGAAGCTTTCTTT. This sequence encodes CASSQVERSEAFF.

This sequence joins TRBV6-5 and TRBJ2-7; D call uncertain. The germline V gene has CDR1 MNHEY and CDR2 SVGAGI. The CDR3 length is 14 residues. Trimming pared 7 bases from V and 0 bases from J, leaving 13 bases between. CDR3 bases: TGTGCCAGCATCCGGTCCGCAATCTCCTACGAGCAGTACTTC. It is translated as CASIRSAISYEQYF.